The clone carrying this T cell receptor (beta chain) has just a few counts. Its target is unknown. This sample stems from a study of T cell clonotyping in hematopoietic cell transplantation. Study-wide points: After transplant, recipient diversity fell while pathologically expanded clonotypes grew through day 180. Higher Inverse Simpson Index values in graft donor and pretransplant recipient predicted broader posttransplant TCR diversity.

The ends lost 0 bases at V and 5 bases at J; junction bases unmatched: 9. Germline CDR1 reads MGHRA; CDR2 reads YSYEKL. The CDR3 sequence is 17 residues long. Repertoires were generated with immunoSEQ multiplex PCR, while TCRdb's copy carries only in-frame clones and drops some. The table lists about 50,000 clones, approximately 84% of them singletons, with 4.5% to 6.5% in the top ten. The time point denotes: recipient sample about 28 days before transplant, after cytoreduction. The sequencing here drew on peripheral blood mononuclear cells, taken before stem cell transplant. J is TRBJ1-1 and V is TRBV4-1, with 10 bases lining up with TRBD1. The clonotype comes from a man aged 60 to 75 with biphenotypic leukemia. Some clones in this sample may be carry-over from other donors' samples. CDR3 DNA: TGCGCCAGCAGCCAAGATGTAGACAGGGGGCATAGGACTGAAGCTTTCTTT. Translation: CASSQDVDRGHRTEAFF.